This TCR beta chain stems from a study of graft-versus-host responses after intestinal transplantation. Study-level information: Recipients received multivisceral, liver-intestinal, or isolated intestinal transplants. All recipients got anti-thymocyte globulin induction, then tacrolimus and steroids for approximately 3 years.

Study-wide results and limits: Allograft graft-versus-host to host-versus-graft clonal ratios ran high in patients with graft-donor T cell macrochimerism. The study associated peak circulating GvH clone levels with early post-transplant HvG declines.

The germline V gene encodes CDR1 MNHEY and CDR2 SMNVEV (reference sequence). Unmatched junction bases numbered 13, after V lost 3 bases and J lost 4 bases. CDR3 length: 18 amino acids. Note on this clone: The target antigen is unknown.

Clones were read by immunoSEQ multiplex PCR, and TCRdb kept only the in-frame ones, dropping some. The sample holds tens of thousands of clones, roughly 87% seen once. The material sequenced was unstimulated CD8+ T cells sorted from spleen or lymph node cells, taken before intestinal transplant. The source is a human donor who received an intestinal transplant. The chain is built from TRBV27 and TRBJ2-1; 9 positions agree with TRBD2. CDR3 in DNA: TGTGCCAGCAGTTTGCCAGCGGGAGGATCGGGTGCATACAATGAGCAGTTCTTC. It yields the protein CASSLPAGGSGAYNEQFF.